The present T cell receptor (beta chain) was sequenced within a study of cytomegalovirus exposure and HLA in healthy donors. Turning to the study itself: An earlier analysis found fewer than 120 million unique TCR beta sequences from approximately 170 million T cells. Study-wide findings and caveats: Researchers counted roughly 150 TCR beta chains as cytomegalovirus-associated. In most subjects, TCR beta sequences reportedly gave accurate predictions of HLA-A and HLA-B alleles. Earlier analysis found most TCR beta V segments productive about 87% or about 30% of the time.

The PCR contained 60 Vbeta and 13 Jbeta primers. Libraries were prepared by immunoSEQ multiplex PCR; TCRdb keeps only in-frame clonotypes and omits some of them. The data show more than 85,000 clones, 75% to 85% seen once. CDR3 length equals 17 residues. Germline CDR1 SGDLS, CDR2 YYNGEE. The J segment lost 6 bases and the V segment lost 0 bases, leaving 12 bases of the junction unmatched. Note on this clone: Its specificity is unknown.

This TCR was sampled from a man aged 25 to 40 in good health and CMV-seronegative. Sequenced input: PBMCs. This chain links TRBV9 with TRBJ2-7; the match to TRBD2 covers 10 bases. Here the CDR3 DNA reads TGTGCCAGCAGCGTAGCTCAGCGGGGGGGCCGAGATCTCGAGCAGTACTTC. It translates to CASSVAQRGGRDLEQYF.